A single sample gave rise to the 30 T cell receptor beta chains below, sequenced in a study of shared clonotypes between healthy human individuals. TCRdb keeps only in-frame clones here, not all; method: immunoSEQ multiplex PCR. The sample lists roughly 2.2 million clones; roughly 92% were seen once. What was sequenced was naive CD4+ T cells from PBMCs. Subset indicated: CD45RA+ positively selected. The receptors shown here come from a man younger than 30 in good health. Some clones in this sample may be carry-over from other donors' samples.

The CDR3 region is CASSPRQGDKNIQYF. CDR3 DNA sequence: TGTGCCAGCTCACCCAGACAGGGCGACAAAAACATTCAGTACTTC. The chain carries TRBV18 and TRBJ2-4, with 7 positions matching TRBD1. This CDR3 has 15 residues. V shed 3 bases, J shed 3 bases, and the junction held 5 bases outside the gene matches. CDR1 KGHSH and CDR2 LQKENI come from the germline V gene. Complete variable domain (other parts from reference TRBV18 and TRBJ2-4): NAGVMQNPRHLVRRRGQEARLRCSPMKGHSHVYWYRQLPEEGLKFMVYLQKENIIDESGMPKERFSAEFPKEGPSILRIQQVVRGDSAAYFCASSPRQGDKNIQYFGAGTRLSVL.

The chain uses TRBV5-1 and TRBJ1-2; 9 bases line up with TRBD1. Germline V CDR1 and CDR2: SGHRS, YFSETQ. After removal of 5 bases from V and 8 bases from J, the junction contained 10 bases not matched to a gene. The CDR3 totals 14 residues. The CDR3, as DNA: TGCGCCAGCAGACCAGGGACAGGGAAAGTAGGCTACACCTTC. Protein sequence: CASRPGTGKVGYTF.

The chain is built from TRBV7-2 and TRBJ2-1; D unclear. Deletions cut 6 bases from V and 3 bases from J, with 9 bases between. Germline V gene lookup returns CDR1 SGHTA and CDR2 FQGNSA. The CDR3 runs to 13 residues. The CDR3: CASSPGGYNEQFF. CDR3 bases: TGTGCCAGCAGTCCGGGCGGCTACAATGAGCAGTTCTTC.

The chain has TRBV25-1 and TRBJ2-1; TRBD1 aligns across 9 bases. Germline loops: CDR1 MGHDK, CDR2 SYGVNS. The CDR3 is made up of 15 amino acids. V shed 6 bases and J 1 base; nucleotides not matched to a gene: 4. The CDR3 loop is CASSPDRGSYNEQFF. As DNA, the CDR3 is TGTGCCAGCAGCCCGGACAGGGGATCCTACAATGAGCAGTTCTTC.

The rearrangement uses TRBV28 and TRBJ2-7; 7 bases fit TRBD2. V dropped 6 bases and J dropped 5; count of bases not matched to a gene: 10. Germline V gene sequence: CDR1 MDHEN, CDR2 SYDVKM. This CDR3 has 14 residues. The CDR3 spells CASSPGGASDEQYF. The CDR3 region has the DNA TGTGCCAGCAGCCCGGGGGGAGCATCGGACGAGCAGTACTTC.

The chain combines TRBV6-6 with TRBJ2-1, with TRBD2 matching over 11 bases. This CDR3 has 13 residues. CDR1 is MNHNY and CDR2 is SVGAGI in the germline V gene (reference sequence). J gave up 9 bases and V 6 bases, and 4 bases lay outside the gene matches. As DNA, the CDR3 is TGTGCCAGCAGCCGAGGGACTAGCGGTGAGCAGTTCTTC. Translating it yields CASSRGTSGEQFF.

J is TRBJ2-1 and V is TRBV6-1; 9 positions match TRBD2. From germline, CDR1 is MNHNS and CDR2 SASEGT. Losses at the gene ends were 1 base for V and 4 bases for J; bases not matched to a gene: 5. The CDR3 has 16 residues. The CDR3 here is CASSEDASGEYNEQFF. The CDR3 DNA sequence: TGTGCCAGCAGTGAAGATGCTAGCGGGGAATACAATGAGCAGTTCTTC.

The V gene is TRBV28, the J gene TRBJ2-7, with D perhaps TRBD1 (5 bases). Deletions cut 6 bases from V and 7 bases from J, with 22 bases between. The CDR3 is 15 amino acids. Germline-derived CDR1 and CDR2 are MDHEN and SYDVKM. This CDR3 is CASSPRGKTAGEQYF. The CDR3 DNA follows: TGTGCCAGCAGCCCAAGGGGTAAGACGGCAGGGGAGCAGTACTTC.

The gene calls are TRBV5-1 and TRBJ2-1, with D possibly TRBD2 on 6 matching bases. The CDR3 spans 12 residues. V lost 2 bases to trimming and J lost 12 bases, with 12 bases between them. CDR1 is SGHRS, CDR2 YFSETQ, per germline. CDR3 bases: TGCGCCAGCAGCTTCCCGGGGGAAGCGCAGTTCTTC. It encodes CASSFPGEAQFF.

The rearrangement uses TRBV4-2 and TRBJ2-3, with D unresolved. This CDR3 has 14 amino acids. V shed 0 bases and J shed 2 bases, with 6 bases lying between them. Germline CDR1 and CDR2: LGHNA and YNFKEQ. This chain's CDR3 is CASSQDRATDTQYF. The CDR3 DNA is TGTGCCAGCAGCCAAGATCGCGCCACAGATACGCAGTATTTT.

This clone has only a few counts. This sample also contains other DNA sequences that code for the same CDR3. This chain uses TRBV29-1 with TRBJ1-4; 7 bases map to TRBD1. The length of the CDR3 is 12 residues. CDR1 and CDR2 (germline): SQVTM, ANQGSEA. The ends lost 6 bases at V and 4 bases at J; junction bases unmatched: 2. As DNA, the CDR3 is TGCAGCGTGGGACAGCTTAATGAAAAACTGTTTTTT. It specifies CSVGQLNEKLFF.

The chain is built from TRBV6-1 and TRBJ1-4; D is undetermined. V lost 6 bases, J lost 5 bases, and 16 bases lay in between. Germline V lookup: CDR1 MNHNS, CDR2 SASEGT. The CDR3 spans 15 residues. CDR3: CASSDPGRSNEKLFF. The CDR3 DNA reads as TGTGCCAGCAGCGACCCCGGACGGTCAAATGAAAAACTGTTTTTT.

Comments on this clone: The identical CDR3 is also encoded by other nucleotide sequences in the sample. This chain joins TRBV5-5 and TRBJ2-1; no firm D call. CDR3 length equals 13 residues. Germline V CDR1 and CDR2: SGHKS, YYEKEE (reference sequence). V lost 0 bases and J 4 bases, leaving 5 bases between the germline ends. This CDR3 reads CASSLGGYNEQFF. The CDR3, as DNA: TGTGCCAGCAGCTTGGGAGGATACAATGAGCAGTTCTTC. Looking up the rest from reference TRBV5-5 and TRBJ2-1 gives the full variable domain: DAGVTQSPTHLIKTRGQQVTLRCSPISGHKSVSWYQQVLGQGPQFIFQYYEKEERGRGNFPDRFSARQFPNYSSELNVNALLLGDSALYLCASSLGGYNEQFFGPGTRLTVL.

The CDR3 region is CASSLSGQRTGELFF. The CDR3 region has the DNA TGTGCCAGCAGCTTGTCGGGGCAGCGCACCGGGGAGCTGTTTTTT. The chain links TRBV5-4 to TRBJ2-2; D is tentatively TRBD1 or TRBD2 (5 bases each). Trimming cost V 1 base and J 4 bases, with 11 bases left between them. The CDR3 runs to 15 residues. Germline CDR1 reads SGHNT; CDR2 reads YYREEE (reference sequence).

V usage is TRBV10-1 and J usage is TRBJ2-1; 11 bases map to TRBD2. Germline V gives CDR1 WNHNN, CDR2 SYGVQD (reference sequence). The V gene end was trimmed by 3 bases and the J gene end by 4 bases; junction bases not matched to a gene: 5. There are 16 residues in the CDR3. CDR3 sequence: CASSDEGLAVYNEQFF. In DNA form, the CDR3 reads TGCGCCAGCAGTGACGAGGGACTAGCGGTATACAATGAGCAGTTCTTC.

This chain uses TRBV7-2 with TRBJ2-7; maybe TRBD1 (6 bases). There are 13 residues in the CDR3. Between the trimmed V and J ends, which lost 2 bases and 4 bases, there was a span of 9 bases. Germline V gene lookup returns CDR1 SGHTA and CDR2 FQGNSA. The CDR3 nucleotides are TGTGCCAGCAGCTTACACAGGGAGTACGAGCAGTACTTC. Translating it yields CASSLHREYEQYF.

J is TRBJ2-4 and V is TRBV5-8; D is ambiguous. Germline CDR1 reads SGHTS; CDR2 reads YDEGEE. This CDR3 region has 14 residues. The V end was cut by 0 bases, the J end by 0 bases, with 4 bases between. This CDR3 is CASSLEIAKNIQYF. CDR3 DNA: TGTGCCAGCAGCTTGGAAATAGCCAAAAACATTCAGTACTTC.

V is TRBV5-4 and J is TRBJ1-3; tentative D call: TRBD1 (6 bases). Germline-derived CDR1 and CDR2 are SGHNT and YYREEE (reference sequence). Trimming cost V 2 bases and J 0 bases, with 9 bases left between them. This CDR3 is 15 amino acids long. The CDR3 loop is CASSLQGHSGNTIYF. The CDR3 DNA reads TGTGCCAGCAGCTTACAGGGCCACTCTGGAAACACCATATATTTT.

The chain employs TRBV19 and TRBJ1-2; D unresolved. CDR1 is LNHDA, CDR2 SQIVND, per germline (reference sequence). CDR3 length: 13 amino acids. Trimming took 5 bases from V and 2 from J, leaving 9 bases between them. The CDR3 sequence: CASSVGGNYGYTF. The CDR3 region has the DNA TGTGCCAGTAGTGTCGGTGGAAACTATGGCTACACCTTC.

The chain links TRBV9 to TRBJ2-3; 8 positions agree with TRBD1. Germline V CDR1 and CDR2: SGDLS, YYNGEE. V lost 3 bases, J lost 4 bases, and 4 bases stayed unmatched. This CDR3 region has 14 residues. CDR3 in amino acids: CASSGTGSSDTQYF. The CDR3 coding sequence is TGTGCCAGCAGCGGGACAGGGAGTTCAGATACGCAGTATTTT.

The rearrangement joins TRBV7-9 to TRBJ2-6; the match to TRBD1 covers 10 bases. The CDR3 consists of 16 residues. Germline CDR1 SEHNR, CDR2 FQNEAQ (reference sequence). The V gene end was trimmed by 7 bases and the J gene end by 0 bases; junction bases not matched to a gene: 3. The CDR3 sequence: CASTRTGGSGANVLTF. As DNA, the CDR3 is TGTGCCAGCACTCGGACAGGGGGCTCTGGGGCCAACGTCCTGACTTTC.

The sample holds a few counts of this clone. This chain uses TRBV19 with TRBJ1-1; D perhaps matches TRBD1 (6 bases). V lost 5 bases, J lost 5 bases, and 15 bases lay in between. The CDR3 is 14 residues long. The germline CDR1 and CDR2 sequences are LNHDA and SQIVND (reference sequence). CDR3: CASSPGGAGTEAFF. The CDR3 DNA reads TGTGCCAGTAGTCCGGGGGGGGCAGGGACTGAAGCTTTCTTT.

This clone was seen once. The chain combines TRBV5-4 with TRBJ2-1, with 13 positions matching TRBD2. V lost 0 bases to trimming and J lost 7 bases; unmatched junction nucleotides: 4. The CDR3 runs 16 residues. The germline CDR1 and CDR2 sequences are SGHNT and YYREEE (reference sequence). This CDR3 is CASSLGGLAGENEQFF. In DNA, the CDR3 is TGTGCCAGCAGCTTGGGCGGACTAGCGGGAGAAAATGAGCAGTTCTTC.

Remarks on this clone: Other DNA sequences from this sample encode an identical CDR3 as well. The J gene is TRBJ1-4, the V gene TRBV5-1, with a tentative D call TRBD1 (5 bases). V was trimmed by 3 bases and J by 2 bases, leaving 8 bases between them. The germline V gene has CDR1 SGHRS and CDR2 YFSETQ. This CDR3 comprises 14 residues. In nucleotides, the CDR3 is TGCGCCAGCAGCTCGCAGGGTACTAATGAAAAACTGTTTTTT. Protein product: CASSSQGTNEKLFF.

The gene calls are TRBV5-1 and TRBJ2-7, with TRBD1 matching over 11 bases. V lost 4 bases to trimming and J lost 3 bases; unmatched junction nucleotides: 6. The CDR3 runs to 15 residues. Germline V gene sequence: CDR1 SGHRS, CDR2 YFSETQ. The CDR3 DNA is TGCGCCAGCAGCCCTTCCGGGACAGGGGGCTACGAGCAGTACTTC. Residues: CASSPSGTGGYEQYF.

J is TRBJ1-2 and V is TRBV5-8, with D unclear. The CDR3 contains 16 residues. The V gene's germline CDR1 is SGHTS and CDR2 YDEGEE. Trimming pared 4 bases from V and 2 bases from J, leaving 18 bases between. The CDR3 spells CASSRSPGRSNYGYTF. CDR3 nucleotides: TGTGCCAGCAGCCGCTCGCCCGGGAGGTCCAACTATGGCTACACCTTC.

This rearrangement joins TRBV27 to TRBJ1-4; TRBD1 might be the D (5 bases). The V gene's germline CDR1 is MNHEY and CDR2 SMNVEV (reference sequence). The CDR3 extends over 15 amino acids. The germline V and J ends were trimmed by 1 base and 8 bases, with 14 bases remaining between them. The CDR3, as DNA: TGTGCCAGCAGTTTATTGGCCAGGGAGAAAGAAAAACTGTTTTTT. Its translation is CASSLLAREKEKLFF.

The J gene is TRBJ2-1, the V gene TRBV7-2, with TRBD2 identical over 7 bases. Losses at the gene ends were 5 bases for V and 2 bases for J; bases not matched to a gene: 6. CDR1 and CDR2 (germline): SGHTA, FQGNSA. The CDR3 loop spans 15 amino acids. The CDR3 DNA is TGTGCCAGCAGCACCAGCGGGACCGCCTACAATGAGCAGTTCTTC. Protein product: CASSTSGTAYNEQFF.

The genes are TRBV7-9 and TRBJ2-7; 11 nucleotides agree with TRBD1. There are 14 residues in the CDR3. Losses at the gene ends were 5 bases for V and 4 bases for J; bases not matched to a gene: 4. Germline V gene sequence: CDR1 SEHNR, CDR2 FQNEAQ (reference sequence). CDR3 residues: CASSRTGGGYEQYF. CDR3 bases: TGTGCCAGCAGCCGGACAGGGGGCGGGTACGAGCAGTACTTC.

For this clone: This sample includes further DNA sequences coding for the same CDR3. The chain couples TRBV28 to TRBJ1-1; no clear D gene. CDR1 and CDR2 from the germline V gene are MDHEN and SYDVKM. The CDR3 loop spans 11 amino acids. V lost 3 bases and J 4 bases, leaving 3 bases between the germline ends. This chain's CDR3 is CASSLGTEAFF. The CDR3 nucleotides are TGTGCCAGCAGTTTGGGCACTGAAGCTTTCTTT.